The entry below gives a single TCR beta chain sequence along with its context. Just one base apart from a much larger clone, this may be a read error. CDR1 is MDHEN, CDR2 SYDVKM, per germline. This CDR3 spans 12 amino acids. This entry is derived from a study of regulatory T cells in long-lasting Graves disease. According to the study, TCR beta libraries were built with iRepertoire HTBI primers and CDR3-region Arm-PCR. One entry per CDR3 protein, called by TCRdb with MiXCR from the multiplex PCR reads. The sample has a few hundred thousand distinct CDR3 sequences, 23% seen once. Stated time point: persistent/refractory GD, antithyroid drugs over 5 years with positive TRAb. PBMC RNA was the source of the TCR library.

The sample here was peripheral blood mononuclear cells (PBMCs), taken when the disease was refractory, from a patient treated with antithyroid drugs. The origin of this receptor is a female donor with Graves disease. The chain recombines TRBV28 with TRBJ1-6; tentatively, D is TRBD1 (5 bases). CDR3 sequence: CASSVQGSPPHF. The DNA for the CDR3 is TGTGCCAGCAGTGTTCAGGGTTCACCCCCCCACTTT. Based on the CDR3 plus reference TRBV28 and TRBJ1-6, the full variable domain is DVKVTQSSRYLVKRTGEKVFLECVQDMDHENMFWYRQDPGLGLRLIYFSYDVKMKEKGDIPEGYSVSREKKERFSLILESASTNQTSMYLCASSVQGSPPHFGNGTRLTVT.